This T cell receptor (beta chain) was sequenced during a study of response to subunit inactivated influenza vaccine. Study findings and constraints: Few new T cells, the authors suggested, are recruited by each seasonal influenza vaccination.

TCRdb used MiXCR to reprocess the RT-PCR reads, holding one entry per CDR3 protein. The table shows more than 450,000 distinct CDR3 sequences, with about an eighth occurring only once. This clonotype was detected only a few times. Its antigen is not known. Germline values: CDR1 GTSNPN, CDR2 SVGIG (reference sequence). Trimming left V 2 bases short and J 6 bases short, with 14 bases between. The CDR3 loop spans 13 amino acids. The receptor comes from a man aged 50-59 years who received an inactivated influenza vaccine. The sequencing here drew on PBMCs from blood, taken on the day of vaccination. J is TRBJ2-7 and V is TRBV30, with D unclear. CDR3 DNA sequence: TGTGCCTGGAGTTATCGGGTGGATGGCGAGCAGTACTTC. It yields the protein CAWSYRVDGEQYF. Full variable domain (rest looked up from reference TRBV30 and TRBJ2-7): SQTIHQWPATLVQPVGSPLSLECTVEGTSNPNLYWYRQAAGRGLQLLFYSVGIGQISSEVPQNLSASRPQDRQFILSSKKLLLSDSGFYLCAWSYRVDGEQYFGPGTRLTVT.